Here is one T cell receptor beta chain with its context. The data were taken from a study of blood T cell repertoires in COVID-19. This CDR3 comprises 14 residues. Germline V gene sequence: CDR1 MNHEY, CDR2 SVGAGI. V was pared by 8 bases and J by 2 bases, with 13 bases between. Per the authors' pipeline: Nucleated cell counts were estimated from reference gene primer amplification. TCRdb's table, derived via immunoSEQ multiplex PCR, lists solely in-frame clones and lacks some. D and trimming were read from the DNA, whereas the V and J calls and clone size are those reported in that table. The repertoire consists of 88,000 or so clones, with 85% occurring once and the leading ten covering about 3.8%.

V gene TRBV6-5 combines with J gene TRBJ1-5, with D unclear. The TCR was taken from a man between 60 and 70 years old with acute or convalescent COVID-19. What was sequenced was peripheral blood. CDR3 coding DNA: TGTGCCAGCTCTTTCTCGGCGGGCAATCAGCCCCAGCATTTT. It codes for CASSFSAGNQPQHF.